The rows below give T cell receptor beta chains drawn from one sample of a study of cytomegalovirus exposure and HLA in healthy donors. The table came from immunoSEQ multiplex PCR; TCRdb's copy has only in-frame clones and leaves some out. The repertoire includes fewer than 90,000 clones, roughly three quarters of them detected once, and roughly 3.5% sits in the top ten. Sequencing input: PBMCs. The receptors were sampled from a man aged 25-45 years in good health and CMV-seronegative. The CDR3 runs from the conserved cysteine through the conserved F or W. Each record gives: J gene, clone size, V gene, CDR3 protein. Only part of the rows carry a size: once, few, many, or a class if the clone is expanded.

j_gene: TRBJ1-1
abundance: once
v_gene: TRBV25-1
CDR3aa: CASSEYSQGDSGAFF

j_gene: TRBJ1-2
abundance: .
v_gene: TRBV29-1
CDR3aa: CSVYDRAAYTF

j_gene: TRBJ1-2
abundance: .
v_gene: TRBV10-3
CDR3aa: CAISQGPYGYTF

j_gene: TRBJ2-1
abundance: .
v_gene: TRBV4-3
CDR3aa: CASSQDSQGGSYNEQFF

j_gene: TRBJ1-1
abundance: few
v_gene: TRBV4-1
CDR3aa: CASSQMGGGATEAFF

j_gene: TRBJ2-3
abundance: .
v_gene: TRBV30
CDR3aa: CAWTGTGVRYF

j_gene: TRBJ1-5
abundance: .
v_gene: TRBV2
CDR3aa: CASSERSGRGSNQPQHF

j_gene: TRBJ1-1
abundance: .
v_gene: TRBV5-1
CDR3aa: CASSTAAGYTEAFF

j_gene: TRBJ2-5
abundance: .
v_gene: TRBV7-9
CDR3aa: CASSHGTGPSETQYF

j_gene: TRBJ2-7
abundance: .
v_gene: TRBV11-2
CDR3aa: CASSNRDYSSYEQYF

j_gene: TRBJ1-4
abundance: .
v_gene: TRBV14
CDR3aa: CASSQEPIGVGKLFF

j_gene: TRBJ1-1
abundance: .
v_gene: TRBV7-9
CDR3aa: CASRQELGRGANTEAFF

j_gene: TRBJ2-4
abundance: .
v_gene: TRBV13
CDR3aa: CASSLSLSGTEENIQYF

j_gene: TRBJ1-5
abundance: few
v_gene: TRBV2
CDR3aa: CASKLQGGWEPQHF

j_gene: TRBJ2-3
abundance: .
v_gene: TRBV4-3
CDR3aa: CASSQDPSRDTQYF

j_gene: TRBJ2-2
abundance: .
v_gene: TRBV6-5
CDR3aa: CASSYRAGYTGELFF

j_gene: TRBJ2-5
abundance: .
v_gene: TRBV10-3
CDR3aa: CAIDRTGGRLRETQYF

j_gene: TRBJ2-5
abundance: .
v_gene: TRBV28
CDR3aa: CASSLGLAGVETQYF

j_gene: TRBJ2-2
abundance: .
v_gene: TRBV2
CDR3aa: CASSQSTTGANTGELFF

j_gene: TRBJ1-3
abundance: .
v_gene: TRBV5-1
CDR3aa: CASRSGGSGNTIYF

j_gene: TRBJ1-1
abundance: .
v_gene: TRBV5-8
CDR3aa: CASSLAGQGAFGTEAFF

j_gene: TRBJ1-1
abundance: medium-sized
v_gene: TRBV6-6
CDR3aa: CASSWTDRNTEAFF

j_gene: TRBJ2-7
abundance: .
v_gene: TRBV10-1
CDR3aa: CASSEGLNYEQYF

j_gene: TRBJ1-4
abundance: .
v_gene: TRBV6-5
CDR3aa: CASSFLLQGYEKLFF

j_gene: TRBJ1-4
abundance: .
v_gene: TRBV10-2
CDR3aa: CASSATAANEKLFF

j_gene: TRBJ2-2
abundance: .
v_gene: TRBV19
CDR3aa: CASSITQGRGGAGELFF

j_gene: TRBJ1-3
abundance: .
v_gene: TRBV9
CDR3aa: CASSPGDSPYSGNTIYF

j_gene: TRBJ2-3
abundance: few
v_gene: TRBV6-4
CDR3aa: CASSDSSGGATDTQYF

j_gene: TRBJ2-2
abundance: .
v_gene: TRBV11-2
CDR3aa: CASSPGLPRTGELFF

j_gene: TRBJ1-3
abundance: .
v_gene: TRBV2
CDR3aa: CASGQGSGNTIYF

j_gene: .
abundance: once
v_gene: TRBV4-1
CDR3aa: CASSQDGGYEQYF

j_gene: TRBJ1-5
abundance: few
v_gene: TRBV27
CDR3aa: CASSGSPDQPQHF

j_gene: TRBJ2-3
abundance: .
v_gene: TRBV5-6
CDR3aa: CASSLLSTDTQYF

j_gene: TRBJ2-1
abundance: few
v_gene: TRBV4-2
CDR3aa: CASSLSVQGKNEQFF

j_gene: TRBJ2-3
abundance: .
v_gene: TRBV5-6
CDR3aa: CASSPTSGSLVGTDTQYF

j_gene: TRBJ2-3
abundance: .
v_gene: TRBV5-1
CDR3aa: CASSPTGDRGPTDTQYF

j_gene: TRBJ2-1
abundance: .
v_gene: TRBV5-1
CDR3aa: CASSPGEATYNEQFF

j_gene: TRBJ2-7
abundance: .
v_gene: TRBV7-9
CDR3aa: CASSSLSGPYEQYF

j_gene: TRBJ1-4
abundance: once
v_gene: TRBV7-8
CDR3aa: CASSDTTVDREKLFF

j_gene: TRBJ2-3
abundance: once
v_gene: TRBV25-1
CDR3aa: CASSESTARSSTDTQYF

j_gene: TRBJ2-6
abundance: .
v_gene: TRBV6-1
CDR3aa: CASSASWTGSGANVLTF

j_gene: TRBJ2-5
abundance: .
v_gene: TRBV9
CDR3aa: CASSVTIDGETQYF

j_gene: TRBJ2-7
abundance: .
v_gene: TRBV5-1
CDR3aa: CASNRETAYEQYF

j_gene: TRBJ2-1
abundance: .
v_gene: TRBV19
CDR3aa: CASSIAGRALADSHEQFF

j_gene: TRBJ1-5
abundance: few
v_gene: TRBV30
CDR3aa: CAWSVLSNQPQHF

j_gene: TRBJ1-1
abundance: .
v_gene: TRBV7-9
CDR3aa: CASSPDRRNTEAFF

j_gene: TRBJ1-1
abundance: once
v_gene: TRBV18
CDR3aa: CASSPPAESEAFF

j_gene: TRBJ2-6
abundance: few
v_gene: TRBV5-4
CDR3aa: CASSLSEGRVLTF

j_gene: TRBJ2-1
abundance: .
v_gene: TRBV6-5
CDR3aa: CASSFTSGGSYNEQFF

j_gene: TRBJ1-5
abundance: once
v_gene: TRBV18
CDR3aa: CASSPNSVGQPQHF

j_gene: TRBJ1-2
abundance: .
v_gene: TRBV27
CDR3aa: CASSRGGAYGYTF

j_gene: TRBJ2-2
abundance: .
v_gene: TRBV28
CDR3aa: CASRLRTGSNTGELFF